The 32 T cell receptor beta chains below all came from one sample that was sequenced in a study of Ad26.COV2.S vaccination and SARS-CoV-2 variants. Stated treatment: about 20 received Ad26.COV2.S at low or high dose, single or two shots; a few received placebo; per-sample allocation not given. Samples analyzed were those drawn on day 63 after the first vaccine or placebo injection. Produced via immunoSEQ multiplex PCR; TCRdb's table is partial and in-frame only. Here the sample spans under 400,000 clones, 80% to 90% being singletons. Specimen: peripheral blood, collected in a trial of Ad26.COV2.S vaccine versus placebo. Receptor source: a person aged 18-65 years who received the Ad26.COV2.S COVID-19 vaccine or a placebo.

V usage is TRBV7-8 and J usage is TRBJ1-2, with D uncertain. Germline CDR1 is SGHVS and CDR2 is FQNEAQ. Trimming removed 5 bases from V and 7 bases from J, with 14 bases in between. The CDR3 is 13 residues long. CDR3 nucleotides: TGTGCCAGCAGCGTACATTTTCTGGGTGGCTACACCTTC. Protein product: CASSVHFLGGYTF.

The genes are TRBV5-5 and TRBJ1-5; D remains unclear. The germline CDR1 and CDR2 sequences are SGHKS and YYEKEE (reference sequence). Trimming took off 0 bases at V and 7 bases at J, with 11 bases between the two ends. This CDR3 is 14 amino acids long. CDR3 region: CASSLGRVRQPQHF. The DNA of the CDR3 is TGTGCCAGCAGCTTGGGTAGAGTAAGGCAGCCCCAGCATTTT.

The rearrangement uses TRBV15 and TRBJ2-5, with D maybe TRBD2 (5 bases). Germline CDR1 reads LNHNV; CDR2 reads YYDKDF (reference sequence). The V end was cut by 5 bases, the J end by 5 bases, with 18 bases between. This CDR3 contains 15 residues. The CDR3: CATSGLHWGRETQYF. The DNA of the CDR3 is TGTGCCACCAGCGGACTCCATTGGGGTCGGGAGACCCAGTACTTC.

The DNA for the CDR3 is TGTGCCAGCAGCTTGGGGGGGGGCTTGGAGACCCAGTACTTC. This encodes CASSLGGGLETQYF. The chain uses TRBV5-8 and TRBJ2-5; possibly TRBD2 for D (7 bases). Germline CDR1 SGHTS, CDR2 YDEGEE. The CDR3 runs 14 residues. Trimming pared 0 bases from V and 5 bases from J, leaving 11 bases between.

The chain carries TRBV3-1 (or the pseudogene TRBV3-2) and TRBJ2-2; no firm D call. CDR1 is LGHDT, CDR2 YNNKEL, per germline (reference sequence). Trimming removed 3 bases from V and 6 bases from J, with 11 bases in between. The CDR3 length is 14 residues. The CDR3 spells CASSHDLKAGELFF. The CDR3 nucleotides read TGTGCCAGCAGCCACGATCTAAAGGCCGGGGAGCTGTTTTTT.

V gene TRBV7-8 combines with J gene TRBJ1-2, with unresolved D. CDR1 is SGHVS, CDR2 FQNEAQ, per germline. The CDR3 is made up of 15 amino acids. V lost 3 bases, J lost 0 bases, and 11 bases lay in between. CDR3 bases: TGTGCCAGCAGCTTTTACGGAGAGGCTAACTATGGCTACACCTTC. This codes for CASSFYGEANYGYTF.

This chain uses TRBV12-5 with TRBJ2-7; 7 bases align to TRBD1. The J segment lost 0 bases and the V segment lost 7 bases, leaving 9 bases of the junction unmatched. The CDR3 spans 15 residues. In germline, CDR1 is LGHNT, CDR2 FRNRAP. The CDR3 DNA is TGTGCTAGTGTCACGGACAGGTCTAGCTCCTACGAGCAGTACTTC. Amino acid sequence: CASVTDRSSSYEQYF.

The V and J genes are TRBV2 and TRBJ2-2; 8 bases map to TRBD1. In germline, CDR1 is SNHLY, CDR2 FYNNEI. The CDR3 is 17 amino acids. V dropped 7 bases and J dropped 1; count of bases not matched to a gene: 11. DNA for the CDR3: TGTGCCAGCATCTTGGACAGGGAGAGAGGGAACACCGGGGAGCTGTTTTTT. It is translated as CASILDRERGNTGELFF. The complete variable domain, with remaining parts taken from reference TRBV2 and TRBJ2-2, reads EPEVTQTPSHQVTQMGQEVILRCVPISNHLYFYWYRQILGQKVEFLVSFYNNEISEKSEIFDDQFSVERPDGSNFTLKIRSTKLEDSAMYFCASILDRERGNTGELFFGEGSRLTVL.

This clone has a handful of counts. The V call is TRBV3-1 (or the pseudogene TRBV3-2), the J call TRBJ1-2; 7 bases align to TRBD1. V was pared by 4 bases and J by 5 bases, with 7 bases of the junction left unmatched. This CDR3 spans 14 amino acids. Germline CDR1 reads LGHDT; CDR2 reads YNNKEL (reference sequence). The CDR3 nucleotides read TGTGCCAGCAGCCTTAAGACAGGGCAGTATGGCTACACCTTC. It translates to CASSLKTGQYGYTF.

The chain combines TRBV5-6 with TRBJ2-4; D is ambiguous. The CDR3 consists of 14 residues. V shed 1 base and J shed 0 bases, with 5 bases lying between them. Germline V gene lookup returns CDR1 SGHDT and CDR2 YYEEEE. CDR3 protein: CASSLRVAKNIQYF. The CDR3 nucleotides are TGTGCCAGCAGCTTGAGGGTAGCCAAAAACATTCAGTACTTC.

V and J are TRBV5-6 and TRBJ2-7; D perhaps matches TRBD2 (5 bases). Germline V gene sequence: CDR1 SGHDT, CDR2 YYEEEE. There are 12 residues in the CDR3. V lost 4 bases and J 6 bases, leaving 11 bases between the germline ends. The CDR3 here is CASSLEGFEQYF. The CDR3 nucleotides are TGTGCCAGCAGCCTCGAGGGCTTCGAGCAGTACTTC.

The chain couples TRBV9 to TRBJ2-3; 9 bases align to TRBD2. This CDR3 has 15 residues. The V segment lost 3 bases and the J segment 5 bases; nucleotides outside the gene matches: 7. The V gene's germline CDR1 is SGDLS and CDR2 YYNGEE. The chain's CDR3 is CASSEVAGAVDTQYF. Written as DNA, the CDR3 is TGTGCCAGCAGCGAAGTAGCGGGGGCGGTAGATACGCAGTATTTT.

The V and J genes are TRBV6-2 or TRBV6-3 and TRBJ1-3; maybe TRBD1 (6 bases). With 6 bases removed from V and 0 bases from J, the gap between germline ends came to 21 bases. The CDR3 sequence is 18 residues long. Germline CDR1 is MNHEY and CDR2 is SVGEGT. CDR3 protein: CASSPRRDTEISGNTIYF. CDR3 nucleotide sequence: TGTGCCAGCAGCCCCCGCCGGGACACGGAAATCTCTGGAAACACCATATATTTT.

V usage is TRBV18 and J usage is TRBJ1-4, with 11 bases lining up with TRBD1. The CDR3 runs 17 residues. V was clipped by 0 bases and J by 8 bases; unmatched bases: 8. CDR1 and CDR2 (germline): KGHSH, LQKENI. CDR3 amino acids: CASSPPGTGGNREKLFF. Here the CDR3 DNA reads TGTGCCAGCTCACCACCCGGGACAGGGGGAAATAGAGAAAAACTGTTTTTT. Full variable domain (missing parts from reference TRBV18 and TRBJ1-4): NAGVMQNPRHLVRRRGQEARLRCSPMKGHSHVYWYRQLPEEGLKFMVYLQKENIIDESGMPKERFSAEFPKEGPSILRIQQVVRGDSAAYFCASSPPGTGGNREKLFFGSGTQLSVL.

The chain combines TRBV6-4 with TRBJ1-6, with D perhaps TRBD1 (5 bases). V lost 8 bases and J 6 bases, leaving 11 bases between the germline ends. The germline gives CDR1 MRHNA, CDR2 SNTAGT. This CDR3 has 13 residues. The CDR3 region has the DNA TGTGCCAGCCCTGGGCAGGGTAATTCACCCCTCCACTTT. Its translation is CASPGQGNSPLHF.

The gene calls are TRBV6-6 and TRBJ1-2; D not resolved. This CDR3 has 12 amino acids. Germline V CDR1 and CDR2: MNHNY, SVGAGI (reference sequence). V gave up 6 bases and J gave up 0 bases, with 5 bases separating them. CDR3 in DNA: TGTGCCAGCAGCCCTACTAACTATGGCTACACCTTC. It yields the protein CASSPTNYGYTF.

This clone was counted between two and nine times. V usage is TRBV7-9 and J usage is TRBJ1-2; 7 bases agree with TRBD1. Trimming took 5 bases from V and 3 from J; bases not matched to a gene: 12. The germline gives CDR1 SEHNR, CDR2 FQNEAQ (reference sequence). This CDR3 contains 16 residues. CDR3 nucleotide sequence: TGTGCCAGCAGCCCCGATCCGGGACAGAACTACTATGGCTACACCTTC. Amino acid sequence: CASSPDPGQNYYGYTF.

J is TRBJ1-1 and V is TRBV29-1; D is undetermined. In germline, CDR1 is SQVTM, CDR2 ANQGSEA. Trimming removed 2 bases at V and 3 bases at J, with 7 bases between. The CDR3 is 12 residues long. The CDR3 is CSVELAYTEAFF. The CDR3 nucleotides are TGCAGCGTTGAACTGGCGTACACTGAAGCTTTCTTT.

The chain uses TRBV18 and TRBJ1-3, with a possible D match to TRBD1 (5 bases). This CDR3 has 18 amino acids. V was trimmed by 0 bases and J by 2 bases, leaving 17 bases between them. Germline V gene lookup returns CDR1 KGHSH and CDR2 LQKENI. CDR3 in amino acids: CASSPPSLAGRTGNTIYF. CDR3 sequence (DNA): TGTGCCAGCTCACCACCATCTTTGGCAGGGCGGACTGGAAACACCATATATTTT. Combining the CDR3 with reference TRBV18 and TRBJ1-3 gives the whole variable domain NAGVMQNPRHLVRRRGQEARLRCSPMKGHSHVYWYRQLPEEGLKFMVYLQKENIIDESGMPKERFSAEFPKEGPSILRIQQVVRGDSAAYFCASSPPSLAGRTGNTIYFGEGSWLTVV.

As regards this clone: The junction departs from germline at one end; a sequencing error may be responsible. This rearrangement joins TRBV13 to TRBJ1-1; maybe TRBD1 (5 bases). This CDR3 region has 12 residues. Per the germline V gene, CDR1 is PRHDT and CDR2 is FYEKMQ (reference sequence). The CDR3 loop reads CASSLQDTEAFF. CDR3 in DNA: TGTGCCAGCAGCTTACAGGACACAGAAGCTTTCTTT.

The V gene is TRBV6-4, the J gene TRBJ2-2; D is uncertain. The CDR3 covers 13 residues. The germline gives CDR1 MRHNA, CDR2 SNTAGT. The V and J ends lost 1 base and 5 bases respectively, with 5 bases between them. DNA of the CDR3: TGTGCCAGCAGTGACTGGGGAACCGGGGAGCTGTTTTTT. Residues: CASSDWGTGELFF.

The V gene is TRBV3-1 (or the pseudogene TRBV3-2), the J gene TRBJ1-1; D is unclear. Germline CDR1 LGHDT, CDR2 YNNKEL (reference sequence). This CDR3 spans 16 amino acids. V was clipped by 0 bases and J by 1 base, with 12 bases between them. This CDR3 reads CASSQDRVGGNTEAFF. CDR3 in DNA: TGTGCCAGCAGCCAAGATCGGGTGGGAGGGAACACTGAAGCTTTCTTT.

CDR3 amino acids: CASSPPRQGAISEKLFF. CDR3 in DNA: TGTGCCAGCAGCCCCCCTCGACAGGGGGCGATTTCGGAAAAACTGTTTTTT. The chain couples TRBV2 to TRBJ1-4; TRBD1 aligns across 10 bases. CDR1 and CDR2 (germline): SNHLY, FYNNEI. The CDR3 length is 17 residues. J lost 8 bases, V lost 6 bases, and 15 bases had no gene match.

The V call is TRBV18, the J call TRBJ1-4; D perhaps matches TRBD1 (5 bases). This CDR3 spans 17 amino acids. The germline gives CDR1 KGHSH, CDR2 LQKENI. Trimming took 6 bases from V and 4 from J, leaving 21 bases between them. CDR3 nucleotides: TGTGCCAGCTCCCAAGGGGCCACCGGGACGAATAATGAAAAACTGTTTTTT. Translation gives CASSQGATGTNNEKLFF.

This chain uses TRBV7-9 with TRBJ2-7, with TRBD2 matching 7 bases. CDR1 is SEHNR and CDR2 is FQNEAQ in the germline V gene (reference sequence). V lost 1 base and J lost 3; bases outside the gene matches: 3. This CDR3 comprises 14 residues. The CDR3 DNA reads TGTGCCAGCAGCTTAGTTCCTAGCGGCTACGAGCAGTACTTC. Its protein product is CASSLVPSGYEQYF.

The chain employs TRBV30 and TRBJ2-7, with 7 bases aligning to TRBD2. Germline trimming cut 3 bases from V and 2 bases from J; bases unmatched to any gene: 7. The CDR3 runs to 14 residues. Germline V CDR1 and CDR2: GTSNPN, SVGIG (reference sequence). Here the CDR3 reads CAWSPAGSPYEQYF. CDR3 sequence (DNA): TGTGCCTGGAGCCCAGCGGGATCCCCCTACGAGCAGTACTTC.

The chain has TRBV25-1 and TRBJ1-1, with a tentative D call TRBD1 (5 bases). CDR3 length equals 13 residues. CDR1 is MGHDK and CDR2 is SYGVNS in the germline V gene. The V end was cut by 5 bases, the J end by 3 bases, with 10 bases between. The CDR3 is CASSRDGYTEAFF. The CDR3 bases are TGTGCCAGCAGTCGGGACGGATACACTGAAGCTTTCTTT.

About this clone: Other nucleotide sequences from this sample produce the same CDR3. The chain uses TRBV29-1 and TRBJ2-5; D is unclear. Looked up from germline, CDR1 is SQVTM and CDR2 is ANQGSEA. V was cut by 4 bases and J by 1 base, with 7 bases left in between. CDR3 size: 12 residues. In DNA form, the CDR3 reads TGCAGCGTTGGGCGAATCCAAGAGACCCAGTACTTC. Amino acid sequence: CSVGRIQETQYF.

In this sample, this clone turned up many times. The rearrangement uses TRBV7-2 and TRBJ2-2, with D hard to call. The CDR3 spans 15 residues. V gave up 5 bases and J gave up 7 bases, with 17 bases separating them. Germline CDR1 SGHTA, CDR2 FQGNSA. The CDR3 protein is CASSPFKGLGGELFF. The CDR3 DNA follows: TGTGCCAGCAGCCCCTTCAAGGGTCTAGGCGGGGAGCTGTTTTTT.

The chain uses TRBV12-3 or TRBV12-4 and TRBJ2-7, with a weak D call TRBD1 (6 bases). V dropped 5 bases and J dropped 4 bases, with 9 bases sitting between them. This CDR3 is 12 amino acids long. The DNA for the CDR3 is TGTGCCAGCAGTCCAGGGGTTTACGAGCAGTACTTC. Its translation is CASSPGVYEQYF.

The V call is TRBV6-2 or TRBV6-3, the J call TRBJ1-2, with 8 positions matching TRBD1. The germline CDR1 and CDR2 sequences are MNHEY and SVGEGT. V dropped 6 bases and J dropped 4; count of bases not matched to a gene: 13. The CDR3 has 16 amino acids. CDR3 sequence (DNA): TGTGCCAGCAGACCTCGCGGACAGGGTGGGAGCTATGGCTACACCTTC. Residues: CASRPRGQGGSYGYTF.

The rearrangement links TRBV19 to TRBJ2-7, with 8 bases that match TRBD1. This CDR3 has 13 amino acids. The junction had 6 bases not matched to a gene; V was cut back by 4 bases and J by 7 bases. Germline V gene lookup returns CDR1 LNHDA and CDR2 SQIVND (reference sequence). The CDR3 protein is CASSTSRDREQYF. CDR3 in DNA: TGTGCCAGTAGTACCTCCCGGGACAGGGAGCAGTACTTC. Full variable domain (rest looked up from reference TRBV19 and TRBJ2-7): DGGITQSPKYLFRKEGQNVTLSCEQNLNHDAMYWYRQDPGQGLRLIYYSQIVNDFQKGDIAEGYSVSREKKESFPLTVTSAQKNPTAFYLCASSTSRDREQYFGPGTRLTVT.